This T cell receptor (beta chain) is drawn from a study of T cells in localized non-small cell lung cancer. Findings of the study overall: Owing to sequencing of a solitary tumor region, heterogeneity cannot be discounted. Uninvolved adjacent lung had the highest recorded T cell clonality, with tumor below it. Elevated circulating T cell density in blood was associated with longer overall survival. Paired adjacent lung recovered a median roughly 60 of the top 100 tumor clones.

Here immunoSEQ multiplex PCR was the method, and the copy in TCRdb shows in-frame clones only, minus some. The table has around 140,000 clones, more than 70% seen once. The CDR3 has 10 amino acids. Trimming removed 6 bases at V and 7 bases at J, with 3 bases between. Germline V CDR1 and CDR2: MDHEN, SYDVKM. Comments on this clone: What it binds is not known.

This sequence originates from an older female donor with stage I lung adenocarcinoma. V and J are TRBV28 and TRBJ1-4; D gene ambiguous. Specimen: peripheral blood, collected before any cancer treatment. In DNA form, the CDR3 reads TGTGCCAGCAGCTCTGAAAAACTGTTTTTT. It encodes CASSSEKLFF. The full variable domain, in which reference TRBV28 and TRBJ1-4 provide the parts outside the CDR3, is DVKVTQSSRYLVKRTGEKVFLECVQDMDHENMFWYRQDPGLGLRLIYFSYDVKMKEKGDIPEGYSVSREKKERFSLILESASTNQTSMYLCASSSEKLFFGSGTQLSVL.